The entry below gives a single T cell receptor beta chain sequence along with its context. Its antigen is unknown. No much larger clone is present one base from it, and per-base qualities are unavailable. Other DNA sequences of this sample code for an identical CDR3. The record originates from a study of shared clonotypes between healthy human individuals (dated by TCRdb to 2020 to 2021). Concerning the study at large: The cohort included a few men and a couple of women between 18 and 49 years of age. For each donor, three plates each were used for CD4 naive and CD4 memory, two plates were used for CD8 naive, and one plate was used for CD8 memory. The study deeply sequenced blood TCR repertoires of about 5 healthy adults to estimate repertoire size and the extent of clonotype sharing between individuals. To increase sequencing depth and limit assay-specific biases, different laboratories used diverse techniques to prepare libraries and sequence TCR repertoires. Each donor's leukapheresis produced roughly between roughly 0.85 and 10 billion PBMCs.

Per the germline V gene, SGHRS is the CDR1 and YFSETQ is the CDR2. The CDR3 holds 15 amino acids from the cysteine to the phenylalanine. Of the read, only the CDR3 DNA is kept; its 45 bases are in frame from base 1. Germline trimming amounts to 0 bases on V and 4 bases on J, with 4 as the count of junction bases outside the gene matches. Donors were healthy HIV-negative adults with no recently reported acute infections or vaccinations. Only Caucasian adults living in Nashville, Tennessee, USA were represented among the donors. CD4+ T cells were enriched by magnetic negative selection; naive cells were then positively selected on CD45RA, and the negative fraction formed the memory subset. Blood was collected by leukapheresis, and PBMCs were isolated by Ficoll-Histopaque density gradient centrifugation and then cryopreserved in liquid nitrogen vapor phase. Analytical flow cytometry was used to check the purity and quantity of each magnetically sorted T cell population. Each sorted fraction had its genomic DNA isolated and then quantified by UV absorbance on a Nanodrop 2000c.

Summary of the overall study and its limitations: Compared with non-shared clonotypes, the clonotypes found in all four sorted-subset donors had higher generation probabilities. About 5% of naive CD4, 3.5% of naive CD8, 2% to 2.5% of memory CD4, and roughly 0.4% of memory CD8 clonotypes were shared across several donors. Rarefaction of sorted-subset datasets indicated incomplete sequencing despite the large sequencing depth. Larger estimated clonotype richness was generally found for naive subsets than for memory subsets. The genetic and exposure-history diversity represented was limited by the small number of donors. Based on pairwise subsampling, the degree of clonotype sharing among donors was expected to be affected by sequencing depth. Sampling was restricted to blood, and TCR repertoires in tissue are likely to differ from TCR repertoires in blood.

Using the deep immunoSEQ assay, multiplex PCR amplified TCR CDR3 regions from genomic DNA. For each cell subset, the extracted genomic DNA was distributed evenly across all wells of several immunoSEQ 96-well plates, and each plate served as one replicate. Each replicate PCR for sorted subsets received about 210 ng genomic DNA, equal to tens of thousands of T cell genomes. Purified libraries were measured with a Qubit 3.0 fluorometer, size-checked on a Bioanalyzer 2100, and measured again with the KAPA Library Quantification kit. Every immunoSEQ 96-well plate was sequenced on a separate single-read 150-cycle Illumina NextSeq 550 flow cell. On the authors' methods: Because the immunoSEQ output included only junctional sequences and no quality scores, the filtering could not be the same as the filtering used for full-length reads. Sequences were annotated with PyIR, a Python wrapper for IgBLAST v1.9, and V/J genes and CDR3 were assigned using IMGT germline references. Reads were removed for weak V/J assignments (E-value above 1e-6), missing CDR3, stop codons, out-of-frame junctions, or ambiguous translated residues. A V3J clonotype was defined by an identical inferred V gene, J gene, and CDR3 amino acid sequence. Percentage overlap between repertoires was calculated by dividing the number of shared unique clonotypes by the size of the smaller repertoire. Richness of each repertoire was evaluated using RTK rarefaction, the Chao1 estimator, and Recon v2.1 estimates of unobserved clonotypes. For all TCRbeta clonotypes obtained by the gDNA method from four donors, generation probabilities were computed with OLGA. The table comes from immuneACCESS by way of TCRdb, which keeps in-frame sequences with V and J called. Part of the clones is missing from these tables; in studies checked, under half for an unresolved V gene and the rest for unknown reasons. V, J and clone size are those of that table, while D and trimming were read from the DNA. This sample comprises 1,400,000 or so clones, about 98.5% of them detected only once. The ten most abundant clones make up approximately 0.4% of the sample.

Here the chain combines TRBV5-1 and TRBJ2-7; TRBD2 fits 10 bases in the junction. Input material: naive CD4+ T cells sorted from blood. The intended sense of this specimen's cell subset or site label: CD45RA+ positively selected. This clonotype was obtained from a man under 40 in good health. The nucleotide sequence is given as TGCGCCAGCAGCTTGGTAGCTAGCGGGAGATACGAGCAGTACTTC. This codes for CASSLVASGRYEQYF.